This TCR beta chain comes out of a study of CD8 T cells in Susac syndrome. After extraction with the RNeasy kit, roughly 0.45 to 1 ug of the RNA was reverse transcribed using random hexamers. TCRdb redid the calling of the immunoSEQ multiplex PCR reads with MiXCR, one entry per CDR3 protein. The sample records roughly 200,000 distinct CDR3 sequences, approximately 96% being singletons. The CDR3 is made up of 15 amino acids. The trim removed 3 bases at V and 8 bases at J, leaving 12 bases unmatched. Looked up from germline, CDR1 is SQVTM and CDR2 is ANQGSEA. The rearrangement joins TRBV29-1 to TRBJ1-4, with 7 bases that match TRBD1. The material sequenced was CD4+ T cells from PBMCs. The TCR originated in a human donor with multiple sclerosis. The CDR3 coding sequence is TGCAGCGTTGACGACTCGGCAGGGGGAGGGGAAAAACTGTTTTTT. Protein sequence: CSVDDSAGGGEKLFF.